The 15 T cell receptor beta chains presented below share a single source sample, sequenced in a study of CD8 T cells in ankylosing spondylitis. TCRdb re-called the 5' RACE reads through MiXCR, storing one row per CDR3 protein. The sample lists 150,000 to 200,000 distinct CDR3 sequences, approximately 10% seen once, with approximately 32% in the top ten. The specimen was blood, either unsorted or a sorted T cell fraction (not recorded which). The receptors here all came from a male donor with ankylosing spondylitis or in good health (not recorded which).

Many counts were recorded for this clonotype. The chain employs TRBV20-1 and TRBJ2-3; 11 bases line up with TRBD2. V dropped 6 bases and J dropped 4; count of bases not matched to a gene: 12. This CDR3 comprises 16 residues. The V gene's germline CDR1 is DFQATT and CDR2 SNEGSKA (reference sequence). CDR3 sequence (DNA): TGCAGTGCCTCTGCGTTGATAGCGGGAGGGCCAGATACGCAGTATTTT. Encoded protein: CSASALIAGGPDTQYF.

This clonotype was seen repeatedly, ten times or more. The chain links TRBV10-2 to TRBJ2-1, with 7 bases aligning to TRBD2. The CDR3 length is 16 residues. The V and J ends lost 6 bases and 4 bases, in that order; junction bases with no gene match: 12. Per germline, CDR1 WSHSY and CDR2 SAAADI. The CDR3 nucleotides read TGCGCCAGCAGGGACGTTTTGACTAGCAGATACAATGAGCAGTTCTTC. Translation gives CASRDVLTSRYNEQFF.

This clonotype was picked up many times. The chain combines TRBV5-1 with TRBJ2-4; perhaps TRBD1 as D (6 bases). The germline CDR1 and CDR2 sequences are SGHRS and YFSETQ. V gave up 0 bases and J gave up 15 bases, with 19 bases separating them. This CDR3 is 14 amino acids long. CDR3 amino acids: CASSLGGQLTMLYF. DNA for the CDR3: TGCGCCAGCAGCTTGGGGGGACAATTGACGATGTTGTACTTC.

This clonotype was seen ten or more times. The rearrangement uses TRBV2 and TRBJ1-4, with 7 bases aligning to TRBD1. The trim removed 6 bases at V and 0 bases at J, leaving 10 bases unmatched. CDR1 and CDR2 from the germline V gene are SNHLY and FYNNEI. CDR3 size: 17 residues. CDR3 bases: TGTGCCAGCAGGGGGGGGACAGCTGCTGCAACTAATGAAAAACTGTTTTTT. Protein: CASRGGTAAATNEKLFF.

A single count supports this clonotype. A much more abundant neighbour one base away suggests this may be a read error. V and J are TRBV6-2 or TRBV6-3 and TRBJ2-1; tentatively, D is TRBD1 (6 bases). CDR1 is MNHEY, CDR2 SVGEGT, per germline. V lost 2 bases to trimming and J lost 8 bases, with 10 bases between them. CDR3 length: 13 amino acids. CDR3 region: CASSYKGVHEQFF. For the CDR3, the DNA is TGTGCCAGCAGTTACAAGGGGGTGCATGAGCAGTTCTTC.

This clonotype has a count of ten or more. V is TRBV12-3 or TRBV12-4 and J is TRBJ1-5; D is unresolved. V lost 2 bases, J lost 1 base, and 6 bases lay in between. CDR3 size: 14 residues. The CDR3 reads CASSLMDSNQPQHF. The CDR3 nucleotides are TGTGCCAGCAGTTTAATGGACAGCAATCAGCCCCAGCATTTT.

This clonotype was counted ten times or more. The rearrangement links TRBV5-1 to TRBJ1-1; no clear D. The CDR3 loop spans 13 amino acids. Germline V gene data show CDR1 as SGHRS and CDR2 as YFSETQ. Trimming stripped 1 base from V and 1 base from J, with 5 bases between. The CDR3 coding sequence is TGCGCCAGCAGCTTGCGGGCGAACACTGAAGCTTTCTTT. It codes for CASSLRANTEAFF.

The table lists this clonotype with many counts. This chain links TRBV7-8 with TRBJ2-1; D is uncertain. CDR1 is SGHVS and CDR2 is FQNEAQ in the germline V gene. The CDR3 extends over 14 amino acids. V lost 4 bases, J lost 7 bases, and 14 bases lay in between. The CDR3 region is CASSSRTRGNEQFF. CDR3 bases: TGTGCCAGCAGCTCAAGAACCAGAGGAAATGAGCAGTTCTTC.

The sample holds many counts of this clonotype. The chain recombines TRBV5-1 with TRBJ2-1, with 7 bases aligning to TRBD2. After removal of 4 bases from V and 2 bases from J, the junction contained 15 bases not matched to a gene. This CDR3 is built from 18 residues. Germline CDR1 and CDR2: SGHRS and YFSETQ. Here the CDR3 reads CASSPGWADSGPYNEQFF. The CDR3 DNA follows: TGCGCCAGCAGCCCTGGATGGGCGGATAGCGGGCCCTACAATGAGCAGTTCTTC.

This clonotype appeared many times. V gene TRBV10-3 combines with J gene TRBJ2-5; 9 nucleotides align to TRBD1. The V gene's germline CDR1 is ENHRY and CDR2 SYGVKD. The CDR3 sequence is 16 residues long. The junction had 7 bases not matched to a gene; V was cut back by 4 bases and J by 1 base. The DNA of the CDR3 is TGTGCCATCAGTGGCCAGGGGACAGGGACCCAAGAGACCCAGTACTTC. Translation: CAISGQGTGTQETQYF.

This clonotype has at least ten counts. The gene calls are TRBV10-3 and TRBJ2-7; no clear D. CDR1 and CDR2 (germline): ENHRY, SYGVKD. This CDR3 is built from 13 residues. Between the trimmed V and J ends, which lost 8 bases and 1 base, there was a span of 12 bases. The CDR3 loop is CAIGGRLSYEQYF. The CDR3 DNA sequence: TGTGCCATCGGTGGCAGGCTTTCCTACGAGCAGTACTTC.

There are many counts of this clonotype. The gene calls are TRBV27 and TRBJ2-4; D is ambiguous. CDR1 MNHEY and CDR2 SMNVEV come from the germline V gene (reference sequence). V gave up 2 bases and J gave up 8 bases, with 7 bases separating them. This CDR3 is built from 12 residues. CDR3 protein: CASSLRFYIQYF. The CDR3 DNA sequence: TGTGCCAGCAGTTTAAGATTTTACATTCAGTACTTC.

The V gene is TRBV7-9, the J gene TRBJ2-7; D might be TRBD1 or TRBD2, each matching 5 bases. Trimming removed 2 bases from V and 3 bases from J, with 14 bases in between. Germline CDR1 SEHNR, CDR2 FQNEAQ (reference sequence). The CDR3 has 15 residues. CDR3 sequence reads: CASSLPFGDLYEQYF. CDR3 DNA: TGTGCCAGCAGCTTACCGTTCGGGGACCTCTACGAGCAGTACTTC.

This clonotype was counted between two and nine times. The rearrangement links TRBV7-2 to TRBJ1-6; tentative D call: TRBD1 (6 bases). Germline assignment: CDR1 SGHTA and CDR2 FQGNSA. V was clipped by 4 bases and J by 5 bases, with 15 bases between them. The length of the CDR3 is 16 residues. CDR3 bases: TGTGCCAGCAGCTCACTAGGGGGGGCAAATAATTCACCCCTCCACTTT. Its protein product is CASSSLGGANNSPLHF.

This clonotype came up a few times. This chain joins TRBV5-1 and TRBJ1-5, with 9 nucleotides matching TRBD1. After removal of 6 bases from V and 4 bases from J, the junction contained 8 bases not matched to a gene. This CDR3 region has 15 residues. CDR1 and CDR2 from the germline V gene are SGHRS and YFSETQ. Written as DNA, the CDR3 is TGCGCCAGCACCCCCACAGGGGGCGAGAATCAGCCCCAGCATTTT. Encoded protein: CASTPTGGENQPQHF.